A selection of T cell receptor beta chains follows, all from one sample in a study of beta chain features in type 1 diabetes. Sequencing was performed with immunoSEQ multiplex PCR; in TCRdb, only in-frame clones are kept and a portion is missing. Among some 300,000 clones listed, 8% were seen once. The specimen was central memory CD4+ T cells from blood. These TCRs come from a woman aged 18-29 years in good health. CDR3s include the opening cysteine and the closing phenylalanine or tryptophan. D genes are given only for firm matches. Clone size is shown for a subset of rows, as once, few, many or a class of expanded clone.

clone_size j_call d_call v_call cdr3_aa cdr3_nt
many TRBJ1-1 - TRBV2 CASRTHGTPNTEAFF TGTGCCAGCAGGACCCACGGCACCCCCAACACTGAAGCTTTCTTT
- TRBJ1-2 - TRBV28 CASSLAESGYTF TGTGCCAGCAGCTTAGCGGAAAGTGGCTACACCTTC
- TRBJ2-3 TRBD2 TRBV7-3 CASSLERGRTQYF TGTGCCAGCAGCTTGGAGCGGGGGAGGACGCAGTATTTT
- TRBJ1-1 - TRBV4-2 CASSQDRGEGSEAFF TGTGCCAGCAGCCAAGATAGGGGAGAGGGGTCTGAAGCTTTCTTT
- TRBJ2-5 - TRBV7-2 CASSRTTEETQYF TGTGCCAGCAGCCGCACGACGGAAGAGACCCAGTACTTC
once TRBJ1-6 - TRBV7-2 CASSRAGYSLHF TGTGCCAGCAGCCGCGCAGGGTATTCCCTCCACTTT
few TRBJ2-3 - TRBV6-6 CATKGYSTDTQYF TGTGCCACCAAGGGGTACAGCACAGATACGCAGTATTTT
- TRBJ1-5 - TRBV4-3 CASSQERDSNQPQHF TGCGCCAGCAGCCAAGAAAGGGACAGCAATCAGCCCCAGCATTTT
- TRBJ1-5 - TRBV30 CAWSTSSNQPQHF TGTGCCTGGAGTACCAGTAGCAATCAGCCCCAGCATTTT
- TRBJ2-3 - TRBV7-9 CASSLDADTQYF TGTGCCAGCAGCCTAGACGCAGATACGCAGTATTTT
- TRBJ2-1 - TRBV7-8 CASSQGRNNEQFF TGTGCCAGCAGCCAGGGACGGAACAATGAGCAGTTCTTC